The rows below give T cell receptor beta chains drawn from one sample of a study of blood T cell repertoires in COVID-19. Repertoires were generated with immunoSEQ multiplex PCR, while TCRdb's copy carries only in-frame clones and drops some. The sample lists 100,000 to 110,000 clones, more than 85% seen once, with 2% to 2.5% in the top ten. The material sequenced was peripheral blood. These receptors all come from a man in his fifties or sixties with active COVID-19. The CDR3 runs from the conserved cysteine through the conserved F or W. The D gene is left open where the match is weak. Some rows mark clone size as missing; the rest say once, few, many or name a class of expanded clone.

clone size: -; V gene: TRBV15; D gene: -; J gene: TRBJ1-5; CDR3 protein: CATSRDRAGYSNQPQHF; CDR3 DNA: TGTGCCACCAGCAGAGATCGGGCAGGGTATAGCAATCAGCCCCAGCATTTT
clone size: -; V gene: TRBV14; D gene: TRBD1; J gene: TRBJ1-6; CDR3 protein: CASRQGMPYNSPLHF; CDR3 DNA: TGTGCCAGCCGACAGGGTATGCCCTATAATTCACCCCTCCACTTT
clone size: -; V gene: TRBV5-4; D gene: TRBD1; J gene: TRBJ2-5; CDR3 protein: CASSLGRQGAIQETQYF; CDR3 DNA: TGTGCCAGCAGCTTGGGTAGACAGGGGGCGATACAAGAGACCCAGTACTTC
clone size: few; V gene: TRBV6-6; D gene: -; J gene: TRBJ2-7; CDR3 protein: CASSPSLEQYF; CDR3 DNA: TGTGCCAGCAGCCCCAGTCTCGAGCAGTACTTC
clone size: -; V gene: TRBV28; D gene: -; J gene: TRBJ1-5; CDR3 protein: CAAVEQGAQPQHF; CDR3 DNA: TGTGCCGCCGTGGAACAGGGCGCTCAGCCCCAGCATTTT
clone size: -; V gene: TRBV7-9; D gene: TRBD2; J gene: TRBJ2-5; CDR3 protein: CASSSLAGGQETQYF; CDR3 DNA: TGTGCCAGCAGCTCCCTAGCGGGGGGGCAAGAGACCCAGTACTTC
clone size: -; V gene: TRBV2; D gene: TRBD2; J gene: TRBJ2-3; CDR3 protein: CASRGVDTQYF; CDR3 DNA: TGTGCCAGCCGGGGGGTAGATACGCAGTATTTT
clone size: -; V gene: TRBV5-1; D gene: TRBD2; J gene: TRBJ2-3; CDR3 protein: CASSLGPAGGATDTQYF; CDR3 DNA: TGCGCCAGCAGCTTGGGACCTGCGGGGGGGGCAACAGATACGCAGTATTTT
clone size: once; V gene: TRBV6-2/TRBV6-3; D gene: -; J gene: TRBJ2-7; CDR3 protein: CASSYRPGPQAPYEQYF; CDR3 DNA: TGTGCCAGCAGTTACCGGCCCGGGCCACAGGCTCCCTACGAGCAGTACTTC
clone size: -; V gene: TRBV5-1; D gene: -; J gene: TRBJ2-5; CDR3 protein: CASSFLLTGFSQETQYF; CDR3 DNA: TGCGCCAGCAGCTTCCTCTTAACGGGATTCTCTCAAGAGACCCAGTACTTC
clone size: -; V gene: TRBV4-1; D gene: -; J gene: TRBJ1-3; CDR3 protein: CASSRGLAGNTIYF; CDR3 DNA: TGCGCCAGCAGCCGTGGACTGGCCGGAAACACCATATATTTT
clone size: -; V gene: TRBV6-5; D gene: TRBD1; J gene: TRBJ1-4; CDR3 protein: CATQGAQKEKLFF; CDR3 DNA: TGTGCCACCCAGGGGGCGCAAAAAGAAAAACTGTTTTTT
clone size: -; V gene: TRBV2; D gene: TRBD1; J gene: TRBJ1-2; CDR3 protein: CASSRQGLRYGYTF; CDR3 DNA: TGTGCCAGCAGTCGACAGGGGCTCCGGTATGGCTACACCTTC
clone size: once; V gene: TRBV7-2; D gene: -; J gene: TRBJ1-1; CDR3 protein: CASSQNGGSPATEAFF; CDR3 DNA: TGTGCCAGCAGTCAAAACGGCGGATCTCCTGCGACTGAAGCTTTCTTT
clone size: -; V gene: TRBV19; D gene: TRBD1; J gene: TRBJ2-7; CDR3 protein: CASSIAQGASYEQYF; CDR3 DNA: TGTGCCAGTAGTATAGCTCAGGGGGCCTCCTACGAGCAGTACTTC
clone size: -; V gene: TRBV7-2; D gene: -; J gene: TRBJ1-4; CDR3 protein: CASSPQLITNEKLFF; CDR3 DNA: TGTGCCAGCAGCCCCCAACTGATCACGAATGAAAAACTGTTTTTT
clone size: -; V gene: TRBV18; D gene: -; J gene: TRBJ1-1; CDR3 protein: CASSTTVVATEAFF; CDR3 DNA: TGTGCCAGCTCGACTACGGTCGTGGCCACTGAAGCTTTCTTT
clone size: -; V gene: TRBV19; D gene: -; J gene: TRBJ1-2; CDR3 protein: CASSRSGNYGYTF; CDR3 DNA: TGTGCCAGTAGTCGGTCAGGGAACTATGGCTACACCTTC
clone size: -; V gene: TRBV3-1/TRBV3-2; D gene: -; J gene: TRBJ1-2; CDR3 protein: CASSQGARNYGYTF; CDR3 DNA: TGTGCCAGCAGCCAAGGCGCTCGTAACTATGGCTACACCTTC
clone size: once; V gene: TRBV5-6; D gene: TRBD1; J gene: TRBJ1-2; CDR3 protein: CASSGKDREPLYGYTF; CDR3 DNA: TGTGCCAGCAGCGGAAAGGACAGGGAGCCCCTCTATGGCTACACCTTC
clone size: -; V gene: TRBV7-3; D gene: -; J gene: TRBJ2-1; CDR3 protein: CASSARGGNSYNEQFF; CDR3 DNA: TGTGCCAGCAGCGCAAGGGGGGGAAACTCCTACAATGAGCAGTTCTTC
clone size: -; V gene: TRBV7-2; D gene: -; J gene: TRBJ2-7; CDR3 protein: CASSPRLAVSSYEQYF; CDR3 DNA: TGTGCCAGCAGCCCTAGGTTAGCGGTTAGCTCCTACGAGCAGTACTTC
clone size: -; V gene: TRBV7-9; D gene: TRBD2; J gene: TRBJ2-3; CDR3 protein: CASSPWGGESTDTQYF; CDR3 DNA: TGTGCCAGCAGCCCCTGGGGGGGAGAGTCCACAGATACGCAGTATTTT
clone size: -; V gene: TRBV6-5; D gene: -; J gene: TRBJ2-7; CDR3 protein: CASSYSDTDSYEQYF; CDR3 DNA: TGTGCCAGCAGTTACTCTGACACAGACTCCTACGAGCAGTACTTC
clone size: -; V gene: TRBV9; D gene: -; J gene: TRBJ1-1; CDR3 protein: CASSVESAGTEAFF; CDR3 DNA: TGTGCCAGCAGCGTAGAATCGGCGGGGACTGAAGCTTTCTTT
clone size: -; V gene: TRBV5-1; D gene: TRBD1; J gene: TRBJ2-5; CDR3 protein: CASSLGNSDRAKTQYF; CDR3 DNA: TGCGCCAGCAGCTTGGGTAACTCGGACAGGGCGAAGACCCAGTACTTC
clone size: -; V gene: TRBV7-9; D gene: -; J gene: TRBJ1-1; CDR3 protein: CASSYGQTPNTEAFF; CDR3 DNA: TGTGCCAGCAGCTACGGACAGACGCCAAACACTGAAGCTTTCTTT
clone size: -; V gene: TRBV13; D gene: TRBD1; J gene: TRBJ2-3; CDR3 protein: CASSLGWDRGLFTDTQYF; CDR3 DNA: TGTGCCAGCAGCTTAGGCTGGGACAGGGGACTCTTCACAGATACGCAGTATTTT
clone size: -; V gene: TRBV9; D gene: TRBD1; J gene: TRBJ1-4; CDR3 protein: CASSVAVEQGAAIVGKLFF; CDR3 DNA: TGTGCCAGCAGCGTAGCCGTAGAACAGGGGGCGGCGATAGTAGGAAAACTGTTTTTT
clone size: -; V gene: TRBV7-8; D gene: TRBD2; J gene: TRBJ2-3; CDR3 protein: CASSFGGGRDTQYF; CDR3 DNA: TGTGCCAGCAGCTTCGGCGGGGGGCGTGATACGCAGTATTTT
clone size: -; V gene: TRBV7-9; D gene: -; J gene: TRBJ2-5; CDR3 protein: CASTTGDMTQYF; CDR3 DNA: TGTGCCAGCACCACGGGGGATATGACCCAGTACTTC
clone size: -; V gene: TRBV20-1; D gene: -; J gene: TRBJ2-7; CDR3 protein: CSASGVLEGAYEQYF; CDR3 DNA: TGCAGTGCTAGTGGGGTGTTGGAAGGAGCCTACGAGCAGTACTTC
clone size: once; V gene: TRBV3-1/TRBV3-2; D gene: -; J gene: TRBJ1-2; CDR3 protein: CASSLTGGYTF; CDR3 DNA: TGTGCCAGCAGCCTAACGGGGGGCTACACCTTC
clone size: few; V gene: TRBV9; D gene: -; J gene: TRBJ1-3; CDR3 protein: CASSVGDSGNTIYF; CDR3 DNA: TGTGCCAGCAGCGTAGGAGACTCTGGAAACACCATATATTTT
clone size: -; V gene: TRBV29-1; D gene: TRBD1; J gene: TRBJ1-4; CDR3 protein: CSVETGGGGNEKLFF; CDR3 DNA: TGCAGCGTGGAAACAGGGGGCGGGGGTAATGAAAAACTGTTTTTT
clone size: -; V gene: TRBV2; D gene: -; J gene: TRBJ1-3; CDR3 protein: CASSPTGTIVSGNTIYF; CDR3 DNA: TGTGCCAGCAGCCCCACAGGGACCATAGTCTCTGGAAACACCATATATTTT
clone size: few; V gene: TRBV28; D gene: -; J gene: TRBJ2-1; CDR3 protein: CASSLIRWNEQFF; CDR3 DNA: TGTGCCAGCAGTTTAATCCGGTGGAATGAGCAGTTCTTC
clone size: -; V gene: TRBV2; D gene: -; J gene: TRBJ1-5; CDR3 protein: CASRPDSNQPQHF; CDR3 DNA: TGTGCCAGCAGGCCAGATAGCAATCAGCCCCAGCATTTT
clone size: -; V gene: TRBV2; D gene: TRBD2; J gene: TRBJ2-7; CDR3 protein: CASSGTSGGTNRLTYEQYF; CDR3 DNA: TGTGCCAGCAGCGGGACTAGCGGGGGGACTAACCGACTAACCTACGAGCAGTACTTC
clone size: once; V gene: TRBV2; D gene: -; J gene: TRBJ2-1; CDR3 protein: CASKGFEGPIGQFF; CDR3 DNA: TGTGCCAGCAAGGGTTTTGAGGGTCCGATAGGGCAGTTCTTC
clone size: -; V gene: TRBV6-6; D gene: TRBD1; J gene: TRBJ2-3; CDR3 protein: CASSPGTGTDTQYF; CDR3 DNA: TGTGCCAGCAGTCCCGGGACAGGCACAGATACGCAGTATTTT
clone size: -; V gene: TRBV11-2; D gene: TRBD1; J gene: TRBJ1-2; CDR3 protein: CASSSIRGPYGYTF; CDR3 DNA: TGTGCCAGCAGCTCTATCAGGGGGCCCTATGGCTACACCTTC
clone size: -; V gene: TRBV2; D gene: TRBD1; J gene: TRBJ2-2; CDR3 protein: CASSNRDRGRGELFF; CDR3 DNA: TGTGCCAGCAGTAACCGGGACAGGGGGCGAGGGGAGCTGTTTTTT
clone size: once; V gene: TRBV19; D gene: TRBD2; J gene: TRBJ2-1; CDR3 protein: CASNPNPRLAGYNEQFF; CDR3 DNA: TGTGCCAGTAACCCGAACCCAAGACTAGCGGGGTACAATGAGCAGTTCTTC
clone size: -; V gene: TRBV5-8; D gene: -; J gene: TRBJ2-5; CDR3 protein: CASSLAWSKETQYF; CDR3 DNA: TGTGCCAGCAGCTTGGCCTGGAGTAAAGAGACCCAGTACTTC
clone size: once; V gene: TRBV5-1; D gene: -; J gene: TRBJ1-4; CDR3 protein: CASSLSGITNEKLFF; CDR3 DNA: TGCGCCAGCAGCTTGTCGGGGATAACTAATGAAAAACTGTTTTTT
clone size: -; V gene: TRBV11-2; D gene: TRBD2; J gene: TRBJ2-1; CDR3 protein: CASSLLWREGRDEQFF; CDR3 DNA: TGTGCCAGCAGCTTACTTTGGCGGGAGGGACGGGATGAGCAGTTCTTC
clone size: -; V gene: TRBV7-2; D gene: TRBD1; J gene: TRBJ1-5; CDR3 protein: CASSQTGVNQPQHF; CDR3 DNA: TGTGCCAGCAGCCAGACAGGGGTAAATCAGCCCCAGCATTTT
clone size: -; V gene: TRBV9; D gene: -; J gene: TRBJ2-5; CDR3 protein: CASSVEAGSRETQYF; CDR3 DNA: TGTGCCAGCAGCGTAGAGGCAGGATCACGGGAGACCCAGTACTTC
clone size: -; V gene: TRBV2; D gene: TRBD1; J gene: TRBJ1-5; CDR3 protein: CASSIDRGVGQPQHF; CDR3 DNA: TGTGCCAGCAGTATCGACAGGGGCGTAGGTCAGCCCCAGCATTTT
clone size: once; V gene: TRBV7-3; D gene: -; J gene: TRBJ2-6; CDR3 protein: CASSFRGSGANVLTF; CDR3 DNA: TGTGCCAGCAGCTTCAGGGGCTCTGGGGCCAACGTCCTGACTTTC
clone size: -; V gene: TRBV27; D gene: -; J gene: TRBJ2-1; CDR3 protein: CASSLPPQGLGSDEQFF; CDR3 DNA: TGTGCCAGCAGTTTACCCCCTCAGGGTCTGGGGTCGGATGAGCAGTTCTTC
clone size: -; V gene: TRBV29-1; D gene: -; J gene: TRBJ2-4; CDR3 protein: CSVLYSENIQYF; CDR3 DNA: TGCAGCGTTTTATATTCGGAAAACATTCAGTACTTC
clone size: once; V gene: TRBV11-3; D gene: -; J gene: TRBJ2-5; CDR3 protein: CASSPPGETQYF; CDR3 DNA: TGTGCCAGCAGCCCCCCGGGGGAGACCCAGTACTTC